This record looks at one T cell receptor (beta chain) sequence and its context. Its matching antigen is unknown. The data are from a study of blood T cells in healthy people across ages. Study outcomes and limitations: PBMC samples, being unsorted, prevented any conclusive comparison of naive and antigen-experienced cells. Older individuals had lower TCR beta diversity per million T cells (the decline was roughly linear).

A second roughly 7 to 12 cycle PCR used barcoded and J-beta primers. Using its own MiXCR run on the 5' RACE reads, TCRdb lists one record per CDR3 protein. Of some 800,000 distinct CDR3 sequences listed, around 25% are singletons. V shed 4 bases, J shed 2 bases, and the junction held 6 bases outside the gene matches. CDR1 and CDR2 from the germline V gene are MDHEN and SYDVKM. This CDR3 is 15 amino acids long. The data also belong to a second study, concerning T cells of mothers and their children.

Sequencing used blood. This TCR was recovered from a boy younger than 18 in good health. This chain uses TRBV28 with TRBJ2-3; 7 positions agree with TRBD2. This CDR3 is CASSSPGGYTDTQYF. As DNA, the CDR3 is TGTGCCAGCAGTTCGCCGGGGGGTTACACAGATACGCAGTATTTT.